The 18 T cell receptor beta chains in this list originate from one sample, sequenced in a study of identical twins. TCRdb ran MiXCR on the 5' RACE reads and lists one entry per CDR3 protein. The sample shows about 280,000 distinct CDR3 sequences, more than 6.5% of them seen only once. The same sample was also studied in work on yellow fever vaccine responses in identical twins.

The sample taken for sequencing was memory (CD45RO+) T cells sorted from blood. The source of these receptors is a woman between 18 and 30 years old in good health.

This chain joins TRBV4-1 and TRBJ1-1, with D perhaps matching TRBD1 (5 bases). The CDR3 is 16 amino acids. CDR1 and CDR2 from the germline V gene are MGHRA and YSYEKL. The V end lost 4 bases, the J end lost 2 bases, and 17 bases lay between the germline ends. CDR3 loop: CASSLGRERENTEAFF. As DNA, the CDR3 is TGCGCCAGCAGCCTAGGCAGGGAGAGGGAAAACACTGAAGCTTTCTTT.

The sample holds many counts of this clonotype. The gene calls are TRBV12-3 or TRBV12-4 and TRBJ1-5; D is perhaps TRBD1 (5 bases). This CDR3 spans 14 amino acids. Trimming removed 4 bases from V and 3 bases from J, with 10 bases in between. The CDR3 sequence: CASSSGTNNQPQHF. The CDR3 nucleotides are TGTGCCAGCAGTTCCGGGACGAACAATCAGCCCCAGCATTTT.

This rearrangement joins TRBV5-6 to TRBJ2-7; D perhaps matches TRBD2 (6 bases). Trimming shortened V by 4 bases and J by 6 bases, and 20 bases separated the two germline ends. CDR1 is SGHDT, CDR2 YYEEEE, per germline. The CDR3 spans 15 residues. The CDR3 region is CASSLPDGAGGEQYV. Here the CDR3 DNA reads TGTGCCAGCAGCCTACCGGACGGCGCCGGGGGCGAGCAGTACGTC.

This clonotype has a count of ten or more. This chain uses TRBV4-1 with TRBJ1-4, with unresolved D. The germline CDR1 and CDR2 sequences are MGHRA and YSYEKL. The CDR3 contains 15 residues. V lost 4 bases and J 0 bases, leaving 9 bases between the germline ends. The CDR3 DNA follows: TGCGCCAGCAGCCCTCCAGGAGCAACTAATGAAAAACTGTTTTTT. Amino acid sequence: CASSPPGATNEKLFF.

This clonotype was seen only a few times. The V gene is TRBV25-1, the J gene TRBJ2-1, with TRBD2 matching over 7 bases. The CDR3 is 17 amino acids. Germline V gives CDR1 MGHDK, CDR2 SYGVNS. Germline trimming cut 4 bases from V and 0 bases from J; bases unmatched to any gene: 9. The CDR3 here is CASSAPTSESSYNEQFF. In DNA form, the CDR3 reads TGTGCCAGCAGTGCCCCAACTAGCGAAAGCTCCTACAATGAGCAGTTCTTC.

This rearrangement joins TRBV24-1 to TRBJ1-1, with unresolved D. Germline assignment: CDR1 KGHDR and CDR2 SFDVKD. With 9 bases removed from V and 0 bases from J, the gap between germline ends came to 10 bases. This CDR3 region has 13 residues. The CDR3: CATRAEMNTEAFF. The CDR3 nucleotides read TGTGCCACCCGAGCAGAAATGAACACTGAAGCTTTCTTT.

V usage is TRBV11-2 and J usage is TRBJ2-3; 8 bases agree with TRBD2. Trimming took 2 bases from V and 2 from J; bases not matched to a gene: 6. The CDR3 totals 16 residues. Looked up from germline, CDR1 is SGHAT and CDR2 is FQNNGV. As DNA, the CDR3 is TGTGCCAGCAGCTTAATAGCGGGGTTAAACACAGATACGCAGTATTTT. Its protein is CASSLIAGLNTDTQYF.

The chain uses TRBV18 and TRBJ2-7; 7 bases are a match to TRBD2. Germline trimming cut 4 bases from V and 6 bases from J; bases unmatched to any gene: 12. Germline-derived CDR1 and CDR2 are KGHSH and LQKENI. This CDR3 has 15 residues. In DNA, the CDR3 is TGTGCCAGCTCACGTACGAGGGAGGGAAGGGTCGAGCAGTACTTC. As protein: CASSRTREGRVEQYF.

The chain combines TRBV4-1 with TRBJ1-3; 8 bases align to TRBD1. The CDR3 runs to 15 residues. The germline V gene encodes CDR1 MGHRA and CDR2 YSYEKL. Losses at the gene ends were 1 base for V and 2 bases for J; bases not matched to a gene: 1. The CDR3 spells CASSQAQGAGNTIYF. DNA of the CDR3: TGCGCCAGCAGCCAAGCACAGGGGGCTGGAAACACCATATATTTT.

In this sample, this clonotype turned up a few times. This chain uses TRBV5-5 with TRBJ1-1; no reliable D call. Per the germline V gene, CDR1 is SGHKS and CDR2 is YYEKEE (reference sequence). The V end was cut by 3 bases, the J end by 0 bases, with 12 bases between. CDR3 length: 15 amino acids. CDR3 residues: CASSSRLFMNTEAFF. Written as DNA, the CDR3 is TGTGCCAGCAGCTCCAGACTGTTCATGAACACTGAAGCTTTCTTT. Using reference TRBV5-5 and TRBJ1-1 for the parts outside the CDR3, the full variable domain is DAGVTQSPTHLIKTRGQQVTLRCSPISGHKSVSWYQQVLGQGPQFIFQYYEKEERGRGNFPDRFSARQFPNYSSELNVNALLLGDSALYLCASSSRLFMNTEAFFGQGTRLTVV.

This clonotype was seen many times. V usage is TRBV5-1 and J usage is TRBJ2-5; TRBD2 is a possible D gene (5 bases). CDR3 length: 13 amino acids. V gave up 3 bases and J gave up 2 bases, with 8 bases separating them. Germline V gives CDR1 SGHRS, CDR2 YFSETQ. CDR3 amino acids: CASSYGLQETQYF. CDR3 DNA sequence: TGCGCCAGCAGCTACGGACTTCAAGAGACCCAGTACTTC. Variable domain in full (rest from reference TRBV5-1 and TRBJ2-5): KAGVTQTPRYLIKTRGQQVTLSCSPISGHRSVSWYQQTPGQGLQFLFEYFSETQRNKGNFPGRFSGRQFSNSRSEMNVSTLELGDSALYLCASSYGLQETQYFGPGTRLLVL.

The chain couples TRBV20-1 to TRBJ2-6; D is unclear. Germline CDR1 is DFQATT and CDR2 is SNEGSKA (reference sequence). Trimming cost V 6 bases and J 0 bases, with 9 bases left between them. This CDR3 region has 14 residues. The DNA of the CDR3 is TGCAGTGCCGAAGATTTCTCTGGGGCCAACGTCCTGACTTTC. Amino acids: CSAEDFSGANVLTF.

This clonotype was counted ten times or more. This chain joins TRBV5-6 and TRBJ1-3; D call uncertain. V shed 0 bases and J shed 4 bases, with 8 bases lying between them. Germline V gene sequence: CDR1 SGHDT, CDR2 YYEEEE. This CDR3 spans 14 amino acids. CDR3 residues: CASSLGGIGNTIYF. The DNA for the CDR3 is TGTGCCAGCAGCTTGGGAGGGATCGGAAACACCATATATTTT.

V is TRBV7-9 and J is TRBJ2-2; possible D gene TRBD1, 5 bases. CDR3 length equals 14 residues. V shed 5 bases and J shed 5 bases, with 12 bases lying between them. The germline V gene encodes CDR1 SEHNR and CDR2 FQNEAQ (reference sequence). CDR3 nucleotides: TGTGCCAGCAGCGGACAAGGCAAAACCGGGGAGCTGTTTTTT. Protein sequence: CASSGQGKTGELFF.

This clonotype was seen many times. V gene TRBV3-1 combines with J gene TRBJ2-3; a possible D gene is TRBD1 (5 bases). The CDR3 spans 14 residues. The germline gives CDR1 LGHDT, CDR2 YNNKEL (reference sequence). V shed 3 bases and J shed 4 bases, with 11 bases lying between them. The CDR3 here is CASSHLTEADTQYF. CDR3 coding DNA: TGTGCCAGCAGCCACCTGACAGAAGCAGATACGCAGTATTTT.

This clonotype came up a few times. The V gene is TRBV7-8, the J gene TRBJ2-5; D unclear. The CDR3 runs to 13 residues. V was pared by 8 bases and J by 1 base, with 11 bases between. The germline V gene has CDR1 SGHVS and CDR2 FQNEAQ. CDR3 protein: CASENYIQETQYF. The CDR3 coding sequence is TGTGCCAGCGAAAACTACATCCAAGAGACCCAGTACTTC.

This clonotype was found many times. This chain connects TRBV5-8 to TRBJ2-1, with D possibly matching TRBD1 (5 bases). The CDR3 spans 13 residues. The germline gives CDR1 SGHTS, CDR2 YDEGEE. V was clipped by 6 bases and J by 9 bases, with 16 bases between them. The DNA of the CDR3 is TGTGCCAGCACCATGACGAGCCAGGGTGAGCAGTTCTTC. Its protein product is CASTMTSQGEQFF.

Only a few counts were recorded for this clonotype. This chain joins TRBV15 and TRBJ2-3; D gene ambiguous. The germline V gene has CDR1 LNHNV and CDR2 YYDKDF (reference sequence). Trimming removed 3 bases from V and 5 bases from J, with 15 bases in between. This CDR3 contains 15 residues. The chain's CDR3 is CATSSSHSRVDTQYF. The CDR3 DNA is TGTGCCACCAGCAGCTCCCACTCTAGGGTAGATACGCAGTATTTT.